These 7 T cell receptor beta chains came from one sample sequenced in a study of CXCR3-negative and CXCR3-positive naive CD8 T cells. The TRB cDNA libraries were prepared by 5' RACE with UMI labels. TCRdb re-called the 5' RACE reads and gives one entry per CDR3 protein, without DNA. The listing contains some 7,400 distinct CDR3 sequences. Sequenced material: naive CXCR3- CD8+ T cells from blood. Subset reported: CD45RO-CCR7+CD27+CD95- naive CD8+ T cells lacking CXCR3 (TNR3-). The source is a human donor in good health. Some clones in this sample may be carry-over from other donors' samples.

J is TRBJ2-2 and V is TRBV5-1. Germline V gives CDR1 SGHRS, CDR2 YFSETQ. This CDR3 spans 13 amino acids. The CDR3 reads CASSLGQPGELFF.

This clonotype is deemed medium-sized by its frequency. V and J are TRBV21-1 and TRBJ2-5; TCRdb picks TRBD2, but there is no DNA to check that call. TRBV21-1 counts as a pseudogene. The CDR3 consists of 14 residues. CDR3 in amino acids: CASSGPTPRETQYF.

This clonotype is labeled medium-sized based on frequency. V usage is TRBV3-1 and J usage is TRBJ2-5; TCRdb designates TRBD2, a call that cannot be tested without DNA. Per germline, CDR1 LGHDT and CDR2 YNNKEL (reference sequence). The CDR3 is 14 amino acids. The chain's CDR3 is CASSPGLAEETQYF.

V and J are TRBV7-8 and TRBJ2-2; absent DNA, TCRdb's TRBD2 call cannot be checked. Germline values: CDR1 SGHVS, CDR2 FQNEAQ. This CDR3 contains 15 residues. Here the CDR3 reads CASSTGGGQLGELFF.

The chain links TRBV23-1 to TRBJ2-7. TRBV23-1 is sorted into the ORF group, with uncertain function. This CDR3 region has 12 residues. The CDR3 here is CASSRPTYEQYF.

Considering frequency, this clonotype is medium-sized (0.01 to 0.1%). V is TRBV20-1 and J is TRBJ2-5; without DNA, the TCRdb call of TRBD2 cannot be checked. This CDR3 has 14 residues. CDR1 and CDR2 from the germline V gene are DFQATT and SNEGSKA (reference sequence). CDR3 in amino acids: CSAIPPWELETQYF.

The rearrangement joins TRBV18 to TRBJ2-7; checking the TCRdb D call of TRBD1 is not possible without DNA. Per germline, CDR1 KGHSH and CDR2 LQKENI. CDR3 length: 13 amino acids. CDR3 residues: CASSPGGFYEQYF. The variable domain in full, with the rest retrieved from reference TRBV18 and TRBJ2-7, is NAGVMQNPRHLVRRRGQEARLRCSPMKGHSHVYWYRQLPEEGLKFMVYLQKENIIDESGMPKERFSAEFPKEGPSILRIQQVVRGDSAAYFCASSPGGFYEQYFGPGTRLTVT.